One sample yielded the 7 T cell receptor beta chains listed below, sequenced in a study of blood T cells in healthy people across ages. Together with a sample-barcoded 5' primer, a J-beta primer mix was included in a second PCR lasting roughly 7 to 11 cycles. From the 5' RACE reads, TCRdb called clonotypes with MiXCR, one entry per CDR3 protein. This table holds under 1,000,000 distinct CDR3 sequences, 30% to 45% found once. The material sequenced was blood. These receptors all come from a man between 18 and 35 years old in good health.

This clonotype showed up many times. This rearrangement joins TRBV12-5 to TRBJ2-5; D is ambiguous. Germline lookup yields CDR1 LGHNT and CDR2 FRNRAP. This CDR3 has 13 amino acids. The V end was cut by 6 bases, the J end by 4 bases, with 12 bases between. CDR3 sequence (DNA): TGTGCTAGTGGAAGACCGGGTAGAGAGACCCAGTACTTC. This encodes CASGRPGRETQYF.

This clonotype was counted between two and nine times. This chain uses TRBV30 with TRBJ2-1; D remains unclear. CDR1 is GTSNPN, CDR2 SVGIG, per germline (reference sequence). This CDR3 contains 13 residues. Trimming shortened V by 0 bases and J by 3 bases, and 6 bases separated the two germline ends. The CDR3 is CAWSVASYNEQFF. CDR3 DNA sequence: TGTGCCTGGAGTGTAGCCAGCTACAATGAGCAGTTCTTC.

The rearrangement links TRBV3-1 to TRBJ2-7; D may be TRBD1 or TRBD2 (6 bases each). Trimming shortened V by 0 bases and J by 4 bases, and 16 bases separated the two germline ends. CDR1 and CDR2 (germline): LGHDT, YNNKEL (reference sequence). The CDR3 loop spans 16 amino acids. The CDR3 here is CASSQDVSRGRYEQYF. CDR3 nucleotides: TGTGCCAGCAGCCAAGACGTATCAAGGGGGAGGTACGAGCAGTACTTC.

This clonotype was seen ten or more times. The V call is TRBV27, the J call TRBJ2-5, with D unresolved. CDR1 MNHEY and CDR2 SMNVEV come from the germline V gene (reference sequence). Trimming removed 5 bases at V and 5 bases at J, with 15 bases between. The CDR3 runs 14 residues. The CDR3: CASSRTAPSETQYF. The CDR3 bases are TGTGCCAGCAGTAGGACGGCCCCTTCGGAGACCCAGTACTTC.

This clonotype came up many times. V and J are TRBV30 and TRBJ2-7, with TRBD2 matching over 8 bases. The junction had 8 bases not matched to a gene; V was cut back by 2 bases and J by 2 bases. CDR3 length equals 15 residues. Germline values: CDR1 GTSNPN, CDR2 SVGIG (reference sequence). CDR3 sequence reads: CAWSPHTSGPYEQYF. In nucleotides, the CDR3 is TGTGCCTGGAGTCCGCATACTAGCGGACCCTACGAGCAGTACTTC.

V and J are TRBV20-1 and TRBJ2-5; D possibly corresponds to TRBD2 (7 bases). Germline assignment: CDR1 DFQATT and CDR2 SNEGSKA (reference sequence). CDR3 length: 15 amino acids. V was shortened by 0 bases and J by 5 bases, with 16 bases between the two germline ends. The CDR3 loop is CSAREGGGRSETQYF. DNA for the CDR3: TGCAGTGCTAGAGAGGGGGGGGGCCGAAGTGAGACCCAGTACTTC.

This clonotype was counted only a few times. The chain couples TRBV12-3 or TRBV12-4 to TRBJ2-1; 10 bases are shared with TRBD1. J gave up 8 bases and V 6 bases, and 13 bases lay outside the gene matches. The CDR3 is made up of 16 amino acids. This chain's CDR3 is CASSALRDRGGYEQFF. The DNA for the CDR3 is TGTGCCAGCAGCGCCCTCCGGGACAGGGGTGGCTATGAGCAGTTCTTC.